The T cell receptor (beta chain) under discussion was sequenced for a study of persistence of HIV-infected CD4 T cells. Overall study: A couple of participants gave one leukapheresis sample; others gave up to about 180 mL blood repeatedly. Whole-study results and caveats: Proviral oligoclonality tracked with TCR oligoclonality within the same sorted cells.

Nonspecific anti-CD3/anti-CD28 bead stimulation represents the broad CD4+ T cell repertoire. Responding CD4+ T cells were sorted by upregulation of both CD40 ligand and CD69. These HIV-1-infected adults initiated suppressive ART in chronic infection. Inclusion required CMV-positive serology and CD4+ counts above 400 cells/uL. This clone showed up just once. Its antigen is undetermined. The libraries were made with immunoSEQ version 4 in survey mode. Here immunoSEQ multiplex PCR was the method, and the copy in TCRdb shows in-frame clones only, minus some. The sample records around 45,000 clones, roughly 92% being singletons. The length of the CDR3 is 15 residues. The V gene lost 0 bases and the J gene lost 8 bases, with 13 bases spanning the gap. Germline CDR1 MGHRA, CDR2 YSYEKL.

The source material was CD4+ T cells sorted from PBMCs after approximately 19-hour stimulation, sampled from a patient who received antiretroviral therapy. This TCR was sampled from an adult man with HIV who was CMV-seropositive. The chain combines TRBV4-1 with TRBJ1-4; possible D gene TRBD1, 6 bases. The DNA for the CDR3 is TGCGCCAGCAGCCAAGATGCCCAGGGGTGGGAAAAACTGTTTTTT. As protein: CASSQDAQGWEKLFF.